This T cell receptor beta chain was identified in a study of T-cell reconstitution after alpha-beta-depleted transplantation in children. Study-wide results and caveats: Certain patients had high TCRbeta diversity at day 60, and it came from recipient T cells and thymic progenitors that survived. Hyperexpanded clones declined; after one year, newly produced T cells mostly supplied diversity. Approximately two months post-transplant, alpha-beta T cells reportedly originated from several hundred expanded graft clones.

Comment on this clonotype: The target antigen is unknown.

Preparation of the TCRbeta library used unique molecular identifiers. TCRdb called the PCR reads again in MiXCR, with one record for every CDR3 protein. Of fewer than 550,000 distinct CDR3 sequences listed, more than 9.5% are singletons. There are 14 residues in the CDR3. Germline values: CDR1 DFQATT, CDR2 SNEGSKA (reference sequence). J was trimmed by 3 bases and V by 4 bases; bases with no gene match: 5. The source of this sequence is a female patient aged 2-10 years who had a stem cell transplant for aplastic anemia, so the T cells may come from the graft donor. This specimen was PBMCs, mostly from graft donor cells, taken 180 days after TCRalphabeta/CD19-depleted stem cell transplant. V gene TRBV20-1 combines with J gene TRBJ1-5; the match to TRBD1 covers 8 bases. The CDR3 region has the DNA TGCAGTGCTAAACTACAGGGGGACAATCAGCCCCAGCATTTT. Translation gives CSAKLQGDNQPQHF.